This is a list of T cell receptor beta chains from one sample in a study of blood T cells in healthy people across ages. TCRdb re-analysed the 5' RACE reads in MiXCR, keeping a single row per CDR3 protein. The table includes 450,000 to 700,000 distinct CDR3 sequences, about 25% detected once. Sequencing input: blood. The source is a woman in her 70s in good health. Each CDR3 is given with its conserved first and last residue. A D gene is named only where the DNA matches it firmly. A row's size may be missing; if present it is once, few, many or a size class.

d_call	j_call	v_call	clone_size	cdr3_nt	cdr3_aa
-	TRBJ1-5	TRBV7-9	-	TGTGCCAGCAGCTTAACGGCGGTGGGTCAGCCCCAGCATTTT	CASSLTAVGQPQHF
TRBD1	TRBJ1-2	TRBV29-1	-	TGCAGCGTTGCCCCCGGGACAGGGAACTATGGCTACACCTTC	CSVAPGTGNYGYTF
-	TRBJ1-4	TRBV7-2	few	TGTGCCAGCAGCTCGCCGGGACGGCCTAATGAAAAACTGTTTTTT	CASSSPGRPNEKLFF
-	TRBJ2-7	TRBV4-2	-	TGTGCCAGCAGCCAAGGGGGGGTTGCCTACGAGCAGTACTTC	CASSQGGVAYEQYF
-	TRBJ2-7	TRBV7-2	many	TGTGCCAGCAGCTTAGGACAGCTCTCCTACGAGCAGTACTTC	CASSLGQLSYEQYF
-	TRBJ2-7	TRBV5-1	-	TGCGCCAGCAGCTTGGATGGCCGCCCTAGCTCCTACGAGCAGTACTTC	CASSLDGRPSSYEQYF
-	TRBJ2-1	TRBV12-3/TRBV12-4	-	TGTGCCAGCAGTTCGGGGCAGGCCCCCGGGTGGGAGCAGTTCTTC	CASSSGQAPGWEQFF
-	TRBJ2-7	TRBV25-1	-	TGTGCCAGCAGTGATGATGGGGGATCCTACGAGCAGTACTTC	CASSDDGGSYEQYF
-	TRBJ2-5	TRBV5-1	-	TGCGCCAGCAGCTCGACGGATCAGGAGACCCAGTACTTC	CASSSTDQETQYF
TRBD1	TRBJ2-1	TRBV10-2	-	TGCGCCAGCTCGGTGACAGGGCGAGTTGGCGAGCAGTTCTTC	CASSVTGRVGEQFF
-	TRBJ1-2	TRBV20-1	-	TGCAGTGCGAGGGAACTTAACTATGGCTACACCTTC	CSARELNYGYTF
TRBD2	TRBJ2-5	TRBV7-2	-	TGTGCCAGCAGCTCCGGGGGGGCAGAGACCCAGTACTTC	CASSSGGAETQYF
TRBD2	TRBJ2-1	TRBV4-3	-	TGCGCCAGCAGCCAAGGTAGCGGGGCCTACAATGAGCAGCTCTTC	CASSQGSGAYNEQLF
-	TRBJ2-1	TRBV15	-	TGTGCCACCAGCAGAGATCCGGGATACAATGAGCAGTTCTTC	CATSRDPGYNEQFF
-	TRBJ2-3	TRBV7-2	few	TGTGCCAGCAGCCCCCAGTTAGCAGCATCAGATACGCAGTATTTT	CASSPQLAASDTQYF
-	TRBJ1-4	TRBV11-2	once	TGTGCCAGCAGCCCCCGACAGGTGGGGGCAAAACTGTTTTTT	CASSPRQVGAKLFF
TRBD2	TRBJ2-1	TRBV20-1	-	TGCAGTGCTAGAGATGGCGGTAGCGGGACGTACAATGAGCAGTTCTTC	CSARDGGSGTYNEQFF
-	TRBJ2-3	TRBV10-3	-	TGTGCCATCAGTCCCACGGGGGTTTCAGATACGCAGTATTTT	CAISPTGVSDTQYF
-	TRBJ1-2	TRBV3-1	-	TGTGCCAGCAGCCAAGATTGGTCAGTTAACTATGGCTACACCTTC	CASSQDWSVNYGYTF
-	TRBJ1-4	TRBV30	-	TGTGCCTGGGGCAAGAGTGACAAACTGTTTTTT	CAWGKSDKLFF
TRBD2	TRBJ2-3	TRBV7-2	few	TGTGCCAGCAGCTTAGAGCGGGGTTTCACAGATACGCAGTATTTT	CASSLERGFTDTQYF
-	TRBJ2-1	TRBV3-1	-	TGTGCCAGCAGCCAAAGGGGCCTGAGGAATGAGCAGTTCTTC	CASSQRGLRNEQFF
-	TRBJ1-3	TRBV29-1	many	TGCAGCGCCCGGGCGGCGAGCTCTGGAAACACCATATATTTT	CSARAASSGNTIYF
TRBD1	TRBJ2-1	TRBV4-2	-	TGTGCCAGCAGCCAAGTGCCGGGACAGCGGTTCTTC	CASSQVPGQRFF
-	TRBJ2-1	TRBV7-2	many	TGTGCCAGCAGCCTTAGCGATGAGCAGTTCTTC	CASSLSDEQFF
TRBD1	TRBJ2-2	TRBV7-3	few	TGTGCCAGCAGCCAGGGACAGATGAACACCGGGGAGCTGTTTTTT	CASSQGQMNTGELFF
-	TRBJ1-1	TRBV20-1	-	TGCAGTGCGAAACCCAGGGGCGGGAACACTGAAGCTTTCTTT	CSAKPRGGNTEAFF